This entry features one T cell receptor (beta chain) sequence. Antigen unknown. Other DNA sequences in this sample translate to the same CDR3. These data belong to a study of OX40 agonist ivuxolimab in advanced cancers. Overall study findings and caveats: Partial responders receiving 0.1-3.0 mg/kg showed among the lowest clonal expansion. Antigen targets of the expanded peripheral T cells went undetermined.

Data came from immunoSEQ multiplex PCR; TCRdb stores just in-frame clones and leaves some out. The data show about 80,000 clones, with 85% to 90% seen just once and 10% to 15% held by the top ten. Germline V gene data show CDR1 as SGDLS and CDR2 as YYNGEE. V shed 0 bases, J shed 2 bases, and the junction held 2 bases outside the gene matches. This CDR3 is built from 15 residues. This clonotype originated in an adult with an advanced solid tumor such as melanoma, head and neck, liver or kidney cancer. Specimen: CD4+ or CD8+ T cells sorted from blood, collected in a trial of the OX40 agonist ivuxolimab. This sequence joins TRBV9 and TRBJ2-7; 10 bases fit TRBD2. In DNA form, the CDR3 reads TGTGCCAGCAGCGTAGGGACTAGCGGAACCTACGAGCAGTACTTC. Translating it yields CASSVGTSGTYEQYF.